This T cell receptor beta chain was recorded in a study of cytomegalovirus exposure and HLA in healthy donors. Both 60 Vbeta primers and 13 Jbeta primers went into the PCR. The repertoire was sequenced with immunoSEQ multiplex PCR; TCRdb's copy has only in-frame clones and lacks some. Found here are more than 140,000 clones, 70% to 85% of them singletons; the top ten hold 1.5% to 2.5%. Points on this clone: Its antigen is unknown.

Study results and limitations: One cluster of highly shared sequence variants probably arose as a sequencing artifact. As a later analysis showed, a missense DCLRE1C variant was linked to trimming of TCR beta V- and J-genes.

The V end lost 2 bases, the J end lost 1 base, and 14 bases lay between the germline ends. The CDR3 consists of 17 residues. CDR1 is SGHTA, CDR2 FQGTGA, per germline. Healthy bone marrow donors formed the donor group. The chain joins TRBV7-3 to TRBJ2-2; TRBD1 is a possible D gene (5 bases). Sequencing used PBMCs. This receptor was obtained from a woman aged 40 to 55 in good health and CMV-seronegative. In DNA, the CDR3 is TGTGCCAGCAGCTTATTTTCGGTCAGGGAGAACACCGGGGAGCTGTTTTTT. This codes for CASSLFSVRENTGELFF.